The 2 T cell receptor beta chains below come from one sample, sequenced in a study of shared clonotypes between healthy human individuals. Method: immunoSEQ multiplex PCR; TCRdb's copy keeps in-frame clones and lacks some. The sample yields roughly 2,500,000 clones, roughly 93% seen once. Sequenced input: naive CD4+ T cells from PBMCs. Subset noted: CD45RA+ positively selected. The receptors stem from a man aged 18 to 30 in good health. Some clones in this sample may be carry-over from other donors' samples.

This sequence joins TRBV4-1 and TRBJ2-7; no firm D call. Germline CDR1 reads MGHRA; CDR2 reads YSYEKL. The CDR3 runs to 14 residues. Trimming took 4 bases from V and 4 from J, leaving 14 bases between them. The DNA for the CDR3 is TGCGCCAGCAGCCTACAAACGGGCGAGTACGAGCAGTACTTC. This sequence encodes CASSLQTGEYEQYF.

The V gene is TRBV7-2, the J gene TRBJ2-1; 11 bases agree with TRBD2. Germline trimming cut 6 bases from V and 0 bases from J; bases unmatched to any gene: 1. This CDR3 has 15 amino acids. Germline V gives CDR1 SGHTA, CDR2 FQGNSA. The CDR3 here is CASRTSGTSYNEQFF. In DNA form, the CDR3 reads TGTGCCAGCAGGACTAGCGGGACCTCCTACAATGAGCAGTTCTTC.